This T cell receptor beta chain stems from a study of T-cell reconstitution after alpha-beta-depleted transplantation in children. Study-wide results and caveats: Newly generated T cells supplied most T-cell counts and diversity one year post-transplant. Approximately two months post-transplant, alpha-beta T cells reportedly originated from several hundred expanded graft clones.

The CDR3 runs 12 residues. Trimming left V 6 bases short and J 0 bases short, with 6 bases between. CDR1 SEHNR and CDR2 FQNEAQ come from the germline V gene (reference sequence). The sample holds many counts of this clonotype. What it recognizes is unknown. TCRbeta library preparation incorporated unique molecular identifiers. TCRdb re-derived calls from the PCR reads in MiXCR, one entry per CDR3 protein. The sample comprises about 980,000 distinct CDR3 sequences, around 30% of which are singletons, and more than 25% rests with the top ten. V gene TRBV7-9 combines with J gene TRBJ2-7; D unclear. The sequence was collected from a boy in the first two years of life who had a stem cell transplant for SCID, so the T cells may come from the graft donor. The source was PBMCs, mostly from graft donor cells, collected 360 days after TCRalphabeta/CD19-depleted stem cell transplant. DNA of the CDR3: TGTGCCAGCAGTTCCCTCTCCTACGAGCAGTACTTC. It codes for CASSSLSYEQYF.